The present entry profiles one T cell receptor beta chain with its context. Its binding antigen is unknown. Qualities for individual bases were not recorded, and no much larger clone is one base off. This sample stems from a study of T cell responses to AZD1222 COVID-19 vaccine (dated by TCRdb to about 2021). Notes on the research overall: A total of 233 trial participants underwent TCR sequencing, of whom some 210 received two doses of AZD1222 and approximately 25 received two doses of the MenACWY control vaccine. Trial participants were enrolled into age subgroups of 18-55, 56-69 and 70-plus years, which contained 148, 28 and 57 TCR-sequenced participants, respectively. The paper's findings and limits, for the study overall: After two AZD1222 doses, both the breadth and the depth of spike-specific TCRs were significantly higher than at day 0 and than in MenACWY recipients. Participants were mostly white British, with more females than males. The authors suggested clonal diversity may have been underestimated. Vaccine-associated CD4 TCRs spanned the whole spike protein, with dominant responses in regions 160-218 and 743-854. Conclusions about previously exposed vaccinees are limited, since just 5 or 6 AZD1222 recipients were seropositive for SARS-CoV-2 at baseline. Reportedly, almost half of the unique spike-specific TCRs recognized epitopes lying outside the regions that are mutated in the B.1.351 and B.1.1.7 variants. In the small 56-69-year group, the increase in depth fell short of significance, most likely because of low power. Because no day 14 peak-response samples were available, repertoires were characterized only after the peak T cell response.

Counted from cysteine to phenylalanine, this CDR3 has 16 amino acids. Only the CDR3 part of the read is kept: 48 bases, read in frame from the first base. Here V drops 5 bases and J drops 2 bases, and the junction holds 12 bases not matched to any gene. The germline V gene (reference sequence) specifies PRHDT as CDR1 and FYEKMQ as CDR2. The CDR3 regions of human TCRbeta chains were analyzed by immunosequencing. The study's own analysis went as follows. TCRs in the repertoires were compared against a reference library of SARS-CoV-2-specific TCRs that had been generated with the MIRA antigen-specificity platform. Breadth was defined as the fraction of unique TCRs that were SARS-CoV-2-associated, and depth was defined as the fraction of total T cells that were SARS-CoV-2-associated. Using the MIRA data, each spike-specific TCR was mapped to the spike region that the TCR reacts to and placed in a CD4 or CD8 class. Log10-transformed breadth and depth values were compared by one-way ANOVA with Sidak's multiple comparisons tests. The table was pulled from immuneACCESS by TCRdb, which kept in-frame rearrangements only. Such tables lose some clones; where checked, under half of the loss comes from unresolved V genes, and the rest has no known cause. V, J and clone size are those of that table, while D and trimming were read from the DNA. For this sample there are around 89,000 clones; around 89% appear just once. Around 5.5% of the sample rests with the top ten.

The time point label for this specimen denotes: about 28 days (+/-7) after the second vaccine dose. Because spike-specific TCR depth and breadth did not differ between the two schedules, AZD1222 recipients who got a second dose at roughly 4 weeks were pooled with those who got a second dose at roughly 12 weeks. Vaccinee samples came from UK trials COV001 and COV002, including a single-blind randomized controlled phase 2/3 trial of AZD1222 (ChAdOx1 nCoV-19) in healthy adults. For TCRbeta chain sequencing, PBMC samples from trial participants were taken at day 0 and at day 28 after the second dose. This clonotype was obtained from an adult who received the AZD1222 COVID-19 vaccine. The chain couples TRBV13 to TRBJ2-7, and TRBD1 aligns with 7 junction nucleotides. Sequenced here: peripheral blood, sampled 28 days after the second AZD1222 dose. The nucleotide sequence is TGTGCCAGCAGCCCCAGAGGGGACAGCTACACCTACGAGCAGTACTTC. This sequence encodes CASSPRGDSYTYEQYF.